A single sample gave rise to the 4 T cell receptor beta chains below, sequenced in a study of blood T cell repertoires in COVID-19. Measured with immunoSEQ multiplex PCR; TCRdb has only the in-frame clones, and not every one. The data contain roughly 60,000 clones, 70% to 90% of them seen just once; the ten biggest clones take up 15%. Sequencing input: peripheral blood. These receptors originate from a man older than 75 with acute or convalescent COVID-19.

V usage is TRBV5-4 and J usage is TRBJ1-2; 7 nucleotides align to TRBD1. There are 13 residues in the CDR3. Trimming at V came to 6 bases and at J to 4 bases, leaving 6 bases not matched to a gene. Per germline, CDR1 SGHNT and CDR2 YYREEE (reference sequence). The CDR3 here is CASTMTGPYGYTF. Here the CDR3 DNA reads TGTGCCAGCACCATGACAGGGCCCTATGGCTACACCTTC. The full variable domain, completed using reference TRBV5-4 and TRBJ1-2, is ETGVTQSPTHLIKTRGQQVTLRCSSQSGHNTVSWYQQALGQGPQFIFQYYREEENGRGNFPPRFSGLQFPNYSSELNVNALELDDSALYLCASTMTGPYGYTFGSGTRLTVV.

This chain links TRBV28 with TRBJ2-3; 8 nucleotides agree with TRBD2. The J segment lost 2 bases and the V segment lost 5 bases, leaving 18 bases of the junction unmatched. The CDR3 has 19 amino acids. Germline CDR1 and CDR2: MDHEN and SYDVKM. The CDR3 is CASSPSSGVSGEITDTQYF. In nucleotides, the CDR3 is TGTGCCAGCAGTCCATCCTCAGGTGTTAGCGGGGAGATCACAGATACGCAGTATTTT.

The genes are TRBV18 and TRBJ2-3; 7 bases are a match to TRBD2. The CDR3 contains 17 residues. The junction had 7 bases not matched to a gene; V was cut back by 1 base and J by 0 bases. Germline lookup yields CDR1 KGHSH and CDR2 LQKENI. The CDR3 nucleotides are TGTGCCAGCTCACCACTAATGCGGGGGAGTAGCACAGATACGCAGTATTTT. Translation: CASSPLMRGSSTDTQYF.

The J gene is TRBJ1-2, the V gene TRBV4-2; 10 bases line up with TRBD1. The germline CDR1 and CDR2 sequences are LGHNA and YNFKEQ. The CDR3 sequence is 16 residues long. Trimming at V came to 1 base and at J to 5 bases, leaving 7 bases not matched to a gene. DNA for the CDR3: TGTGCCAGCAGCCAAGGACAGGGGGCTACGGAGTATGGCTACACCTTC. This codes for CASSQGQGATEYGYTF.